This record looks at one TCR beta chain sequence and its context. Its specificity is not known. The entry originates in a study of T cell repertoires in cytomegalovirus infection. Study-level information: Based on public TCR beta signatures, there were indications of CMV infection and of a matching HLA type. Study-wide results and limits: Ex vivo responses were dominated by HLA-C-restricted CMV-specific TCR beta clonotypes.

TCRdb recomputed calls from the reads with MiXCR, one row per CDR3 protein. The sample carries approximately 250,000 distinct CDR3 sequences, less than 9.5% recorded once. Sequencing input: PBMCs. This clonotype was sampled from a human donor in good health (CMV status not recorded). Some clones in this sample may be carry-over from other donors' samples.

This CDR3 reads CSVRWTGKTNTEAFF. CDR3 in DNA: TGCAGCGTTCGTTGGACAGGGAAGACAAACACTGAAGCTTTCTTT. This sequence joins TRBV29-1 and TRBJ1-1; 8 positions agree with TRBD1. The CDR3 is 15 residues long. V lost 5 bases and J lost 2; bases outside the gene matches: 10. The germline V gene encodes CDR1 SQVTM and CDR2 ANQGSEA.